This TCR beta chain came from a study of metastatic and nonmetastatic thyroid tumors. Overall study context: Comparison of repertoires was carried out across blood and tumor or nodule tissue from malignant and benign thyroid patients.

The CDR3 has 14 amino acids. Germline-derived CDR1 and CDR2 are MNHEY and SVGEGT. With V trimmed by 1 base and J by 3 bases, 3 bases remained unmatched. Patients underwent thyroid surgery, and none had received any treatment before it. Study-wide findings and caveats: It was reported that TCR beta diversity was significantly higher in malignant thyroid tumors than benign nodules, in blood and tumor.

Original processing notes: Clinicopathological groups supplied CDR3 differences that were used to build a distant-metastasis classifier for papillary thyroid cancer. TCRdb re-analyzed the PCR reads using MiXCR. None of the V and J calls come from the authors' own analysis; TCRdb made them. The table shows 85,000 to 100,000 clones, with over 9.5% occurring only once. In this sample, this clone turned up many times. Antigen: not known. V is TRBV6-2 or TRBV6-3 and J is TRBJ2-7, with 7 bases lining up with TRBD1. This TCR derives from a female donor with papillary thyroid cancer or a benign thyroid nodule (not recorded which). Some clones in this sample may be carry-over from other donors' samples. Material: blood. The CDR3 DNA reads as TGTGCCAGCAGTTACTTTGGGACAGACTACGAGCAGTACTTC. Its protein product is CASSYFGTDYEQYF.